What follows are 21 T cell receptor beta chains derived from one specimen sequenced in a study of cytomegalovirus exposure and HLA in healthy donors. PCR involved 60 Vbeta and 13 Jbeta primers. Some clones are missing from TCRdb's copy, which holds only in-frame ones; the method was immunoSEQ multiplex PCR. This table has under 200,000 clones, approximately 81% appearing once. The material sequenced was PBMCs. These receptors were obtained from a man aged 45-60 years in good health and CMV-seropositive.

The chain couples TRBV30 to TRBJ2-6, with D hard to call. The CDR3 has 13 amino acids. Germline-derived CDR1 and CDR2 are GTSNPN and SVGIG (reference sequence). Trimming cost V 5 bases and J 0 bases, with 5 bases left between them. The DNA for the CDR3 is TGTGCCTGGGGGCTCTCTGGGGCCAACGTCCTGACTTTC. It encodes CAWGLSGANVLTF.

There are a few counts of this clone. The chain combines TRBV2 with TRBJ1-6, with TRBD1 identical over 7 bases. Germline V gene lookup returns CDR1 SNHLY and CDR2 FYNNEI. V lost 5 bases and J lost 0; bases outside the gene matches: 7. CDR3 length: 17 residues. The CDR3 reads CASSSMGQSSYNSPLHF. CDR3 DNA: TGTGCCAGCAGTAGCATGGGACAGAGCTCCTATAATTCACCCCTCCACTTT.

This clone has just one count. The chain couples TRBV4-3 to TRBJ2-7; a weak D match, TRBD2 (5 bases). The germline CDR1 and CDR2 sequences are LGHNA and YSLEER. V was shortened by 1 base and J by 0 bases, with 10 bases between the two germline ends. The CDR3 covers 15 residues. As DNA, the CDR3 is TGCGCCAGCAGCCAAGGGACTGATGGCTCCTACGAGCAGTACTTC. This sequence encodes CASSQGTDGSYEQYF.

Here the CDR3 DNA reads TGCGCCAGCAGCCAAGACGAGGCTAGCGGGGGGCCCAATGAGCAGTTCTTC. This gives the protein CASSQDEASGGPNEQFF. The chain employs TRBV4-1 and TRBJ2-1, with 11 positions matching TRBD2. V trimming: 0 bases; J trimming: 6 bases; junction bases outside the gene matches: 7. Germline-derived CDR1 and CDR2 are MGHRA and YSYEKL. The CDR3 extends over 17 amino acids.

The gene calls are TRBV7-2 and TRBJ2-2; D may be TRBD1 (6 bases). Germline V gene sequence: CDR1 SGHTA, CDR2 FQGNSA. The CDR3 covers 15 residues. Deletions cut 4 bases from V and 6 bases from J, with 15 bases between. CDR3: CASSSQGGLAGELFF. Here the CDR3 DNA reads TGTGCCAGCAGCTCCCAAGGGGGATTGGCCGGGGAGCTGTTTTTT.

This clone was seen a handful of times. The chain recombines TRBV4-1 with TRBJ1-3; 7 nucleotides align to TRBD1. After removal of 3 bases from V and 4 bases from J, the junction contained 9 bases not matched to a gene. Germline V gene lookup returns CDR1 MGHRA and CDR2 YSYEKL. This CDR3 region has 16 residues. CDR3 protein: CASSHNTGASGNTIYF. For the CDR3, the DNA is TGCGCCAGCAGCCACAATACAGGGGCCTCCGGAAACACCATATATTTT.

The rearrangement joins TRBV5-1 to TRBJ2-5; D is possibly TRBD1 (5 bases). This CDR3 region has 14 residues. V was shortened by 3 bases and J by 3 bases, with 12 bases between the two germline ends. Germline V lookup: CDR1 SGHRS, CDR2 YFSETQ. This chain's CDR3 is CASSSGSSKETQYF. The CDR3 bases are TGCGCCAGCAGCTCAGGGTCCTCGAAAGAGACCCAGTACTTC.

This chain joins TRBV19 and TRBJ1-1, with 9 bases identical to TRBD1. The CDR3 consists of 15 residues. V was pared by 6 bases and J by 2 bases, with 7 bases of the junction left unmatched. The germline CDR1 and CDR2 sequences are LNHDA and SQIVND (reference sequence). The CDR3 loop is CASRDWTGDNTEAFF. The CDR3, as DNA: TGTGCCAGTAGGGACTGGACAGGGGACAACACTGAAGCTTTCTTT.

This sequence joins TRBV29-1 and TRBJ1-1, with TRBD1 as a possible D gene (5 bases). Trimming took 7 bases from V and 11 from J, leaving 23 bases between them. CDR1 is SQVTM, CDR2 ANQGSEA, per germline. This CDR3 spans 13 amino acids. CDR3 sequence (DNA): TGCAGCGCACACTGGGGGGAAGGACTTCCGGCTTTCTTT. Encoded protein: CSAHWGEGLPAFF.

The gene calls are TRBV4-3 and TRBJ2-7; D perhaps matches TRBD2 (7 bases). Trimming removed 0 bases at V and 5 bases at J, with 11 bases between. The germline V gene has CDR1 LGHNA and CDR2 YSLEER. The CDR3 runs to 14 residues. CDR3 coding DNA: TGCGCCAGCAGCCAAGAAGGGGGGGGGAACGAGCAGTACTTC. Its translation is CASSQEGGGNEQYF.

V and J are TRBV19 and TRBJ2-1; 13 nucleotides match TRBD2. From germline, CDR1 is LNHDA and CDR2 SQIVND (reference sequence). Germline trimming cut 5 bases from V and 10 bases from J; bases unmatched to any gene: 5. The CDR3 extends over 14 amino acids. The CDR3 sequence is CASSWTSGSMEQFF. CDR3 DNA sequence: TGTGCCAGTAGTTGGACTAGCGGGAGTATGGAGCAGTTCTTC. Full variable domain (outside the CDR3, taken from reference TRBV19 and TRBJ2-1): DGGITQSPKYLFRKEGQNVTLSCEQNLNHDAMYWYRQDPGQGLRLIYYSQIVNDFQKGDIAEGYSVSREKKESFPLTVTSAQKNPTAFYLCASSWTSGSMEQFFGPGTRLTVL.

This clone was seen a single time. The DNA of the CDR3 is TGTGCCAGCCACCGAGGAGCGATCCATGTCAATGAGCAGTTCTTC. This gives the protein CASHRGAIHVNEQFF. The chain uses TRBV28 and TRBJ2-1; D ambiguous. The CDR3 has 15 amino acids. Trimming shortened V by 8 bases and J by 6 bases, and 20 bases separated the two germline ends. Germline lookup yields CDR1 MDHEN and CDR2 SYDVKM. The whole variable domain, filled in from reference TRBV28 and TRBJ2-1, reads DVKVTQSSRYLVKRTGEKVFLECVQDMDHENMFWYRQDPGLGLRLIYFSYDVKMKEKGDIPEGYSVSREKKERFSLILESASTNQTSMYLCASHRGAIHVNEQFFGPGTRLTVL.

CDR3 sequence (DNA): TGTGCCAGCAGTGCCCTAGTTCCGACCGGGGAGCTGTTTTTT. Translation gives CASSALVPTGELFF. The chain uses TRBV2 and TRBJ2-2; D not resolved. V lost 4 bases to trimming and J lost 5 bases, with 11 bases between them. Per germline, CDR1 SNHLY and CDR2 FYNNEI. This CDR3 contains 14 residues.

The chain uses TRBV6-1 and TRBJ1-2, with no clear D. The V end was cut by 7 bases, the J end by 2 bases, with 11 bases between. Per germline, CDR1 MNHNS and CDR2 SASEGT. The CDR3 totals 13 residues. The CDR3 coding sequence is TGTGCCAGCAATGGGCGGGTAAACTATGGCTACACCTTC. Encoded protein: CASNGRVNYGYTF.

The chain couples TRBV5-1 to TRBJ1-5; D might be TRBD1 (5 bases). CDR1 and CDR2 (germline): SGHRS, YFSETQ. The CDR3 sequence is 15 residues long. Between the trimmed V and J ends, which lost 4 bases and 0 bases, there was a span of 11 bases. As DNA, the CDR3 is TGCGCCAGCAGCCTCCTGGGGGGTAGCAATCAGCCCCAGCATTTT. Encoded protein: CASSLLGGSNQPQHF.

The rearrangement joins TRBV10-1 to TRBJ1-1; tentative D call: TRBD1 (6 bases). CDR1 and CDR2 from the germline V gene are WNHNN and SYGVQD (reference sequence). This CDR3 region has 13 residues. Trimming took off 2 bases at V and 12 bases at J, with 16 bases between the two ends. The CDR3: CASSEPHRGATFF. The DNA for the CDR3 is TGCGCCAGCAGTGAGCCTCACCGGGGGGCGACTTTCTTT.

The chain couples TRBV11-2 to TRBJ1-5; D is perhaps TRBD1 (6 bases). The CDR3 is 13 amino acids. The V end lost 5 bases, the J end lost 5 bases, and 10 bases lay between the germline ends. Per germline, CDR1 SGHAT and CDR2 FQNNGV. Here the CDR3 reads CASSRTDDQPQHF. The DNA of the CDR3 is TGTGCCAGCAGCCGGACAGATGATCAGCCCCAGCATTTT.

CDR3 DNA sequence: TGTGCCATCAGTGAGTCCCGAAGTGGTTCCACGTCACCGGGGGACTACGAGCAGTACTTC. Translated, it gives CAISESRSGSTSPGDYEQYF. This chain uses TRBV10-3 with TRBJ2-5; TRBD2 is a possible D gene (6 bases). Matching the DNA end better, TRBJ2-7 makes the J call doubtful. Germline V gene sequence: CDR1 ENHRY, CDR2 SYGVKD. This CDR3 has 20 residues.

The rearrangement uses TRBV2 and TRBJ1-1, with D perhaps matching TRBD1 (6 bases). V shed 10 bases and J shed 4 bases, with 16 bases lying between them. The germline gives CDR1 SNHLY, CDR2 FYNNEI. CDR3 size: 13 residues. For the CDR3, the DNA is TGTGCCATCCACAGGGAAGTCTTCACTGAAGCTTTCTTT. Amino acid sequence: CAIHREVFTEAFF.

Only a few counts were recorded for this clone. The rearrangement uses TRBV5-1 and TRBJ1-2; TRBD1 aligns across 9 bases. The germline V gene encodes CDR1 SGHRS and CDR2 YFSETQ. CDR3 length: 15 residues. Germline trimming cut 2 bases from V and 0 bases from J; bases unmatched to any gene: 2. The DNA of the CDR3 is TGCGCCAGCAGCTTACAGGGGGCTCCTAACTATGGCTACACCTTC. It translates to CASSLQGAPNYGYTF.

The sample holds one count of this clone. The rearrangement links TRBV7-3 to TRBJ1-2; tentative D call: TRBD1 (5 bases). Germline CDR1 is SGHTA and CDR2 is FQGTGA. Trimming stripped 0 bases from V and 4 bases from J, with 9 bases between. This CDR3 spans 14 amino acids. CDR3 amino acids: CASSLTGRGYGYTF. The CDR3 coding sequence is TGTGCCAGCAGCTTAACAGGAAGGGGCTATGGCTACACCTTC.